This TCR beta chain was sequenced for a study of blood T cell repertoires in COVID-19. About the study: Sites in the United States, Italy and Spain provided acute and convalescent COVID-19 samples. From T cells, B-cell-depleted T cells, or PBMCs came the material, which was cDNA or gDNA.

The CDR3 has 14 residues. Per germline, CDR1 MNHNY and CDR2 SVGAGI (reference sequence). Trimming pared 7 bases from V and 1 base from J, leaving 11 bases between. As originally analysed: Estimation of nucleated cell counts was performed using reference gene primer amplification. Measured with immunoSEQ multiplex PCR; TCRdb has only the in-frame clones, and not every one. V and J calls and clone size are as listed in that table; D and trimming were resolved from the DNA. The sample includes roughly 190,000 clones, more than 75% of them seen just once. The receptor's source is a human donor in a cohort sampled during active COVID-19. The sequenced sample was peripheral blood. The chain couples TRBV6-6 to TRBJ2-1; D may be TRBD2 (5 bases). The CDR3 nucleotides read TGTGCCAGCACCCAACTAGGTTCCTACAATGAGCAGTTCTTC. This codes for CASTQLGSYNEQFF.